The next 30 T cell receptor beta chains were all read from a single sample in a study of shared clonotypes between healthy human individuals. Assay: immunoSEQ multiplex PCR; the TCRdb copy retains only in-frame clones and omits some. Of over 1.5 million clones listed, nearly 99% are singletons. Sequencing was done on a sample of naive CD4+ T cells sorted from blood. Subset indicated: CD45RA+ positively selected. Receptors were obtained from a man younger than 40 in good health.

This clone was found once. The chain is built from TRBV2 and TRBJ2-7; 14 nucleotides agree with TRBD2. CDR1 SNHLY and CDR2 FYNNEI come from the germline V gene. The length of the CDR3 is 14 residues. V shed 6 bases, J shed 6 bases, and the junction held 4 bases outside the gene matches. The CDR3 DNA sequence: TGTGCCAGCAGGGGGACTAGCGGGAGTCTCGAGCAGTACTTC. Translated, it gives CASRGTSGSLEQYF.

V is TRBV29-1 and J is TRBJ2-1; tentatively, D is TRBD1 (6 bases). Germline values: CDR1 SQVTM, CDR2 ANQGSEA. The CDR3 contains 13 residues. The V gene lost 7 bases and the J gene lost 6 bases, with 16 bases spanning the gap. The CDR3 loop is CSALDRTGNEQFF. The CDR3 DNA reads TGCAGCGCCCTCGACAGGACCGGCAATGAGCAGTTCTTC.

This rearrangement joins TRBV19 to TRBJ1-5; 8 bases agree with TRBD1. Germline trimming cut 8 bases from V and 3 bases from J; bases unmatched to any gene: 3. CDR3 length: 13 residues. Germline values: CDR1 LNHDA, CDR2 SQIVND (reference sequence). The CDR3 DNA reads TGTGCCAGTCGGGGACAGGTCAATCAGCCCCAGCATTTT. Protein product: CASRGQVNQPQHF.

This clone has just one count. This chain links TRBV15 with TRBJ2-7, with TRBD1 matching over 10 bases. J gave up 2 bases and V 0 bases, and 4 bases lay outside the gene matches. This CDR3 is 16 amino acids long. Germline CDR1 and CDR2: LNHNV and YYDKDF (reference sequence). This CDR3 is CATSREGGTGAYEQYF. The CDR3 region has the DNA TGTGCCACCAGCAGAGAGGGCGGGACAGGGGCCTACGAGCAGTACTTC.

V usage is TRBV7-9 and J usage is TRBJ2-5; 12 nucleotides agree with TRBD2. The CDR3 spans 16 residues. The trim removed 5 bases at V and 4 bases at J, leaving 8 bases unmatched. Germline V gives CDR1 SEHNR, CDR2 FQNEAQ (reference sequence). The CDR3 DNA sequence: TGTGCCAGCAGCCCCAGGACTAGCGGGATACGAGAGACCCAGTACTTC. This sequence encodes CASSPRTSGIRETQYF.

In the case of this clone: The sample carries other DNA sequences with the same CDR3. The gene calls are TRBV7-3 and TRBJ2-5; D remains ambiguous. This CDR3 has 14 amino acids. Trimming left V 0 bases short and J 1 base short, with 6 bases between. From germline, CDR1 is SGHTA and CDR2 FQGTGA. CDR3 sequence reads: CASSLTGAQETQYF. CDR3 DNA sequence: TGTGCCAGCAGCTTAACCGGAGCCCAAGAGACCCAGTACTTC.

This chain joins TRBV15 and TRBJ2-7; TRBD2 matches at 12 bases. The CDR3 is made up of 16 amino acids. V lost 4 bases and J lost 3; bases outside the gene matches: 7. Germline values: CDR1 LNHNV, CDR2 YYDKDF (reference sequence). The CDR3 coding sequence is TGTGCCACCAGCATCCTAGCGGGAGGGCCTGTCTACGAGCAGTACTTC. Translation gives CATSILAGGPVYEQYF. Complete variable domain (other parts from reference TRBV15 and TRBJ2-7): DAMVIQNPRYQVTQFGKPVTLSCSQTLNHNVMYWYQQKSSQAPKLLFHYYDKDFNNEADTPDNFQSRRPNTSFCFLDIRSPGLGDTAMYLCATSILAGGPVYEQYFGPGTRLTVT.

This sequence joins TRBV5-6 and TRBJ1-2; a possible D gene is TRBD1 (5 bases). CDR1 SGHDT and CDR2 YYEEEE come from the germline V gene. CDR3 length: 13 residues. V lost 0 bases and J 2 bases, leaving 5 bases between the germline ends. The CDR3 here is CASSLGQNYGYTF. In DNA, the CDR3 is TGTGCCAGCAGCTTGGGACAGAACTATGGCTACACCTTC.

The chain combines TRBV14 with TRBJ2-7; no reliable D call. The germline gives CDR1 SGHDN, CDR2 FVKESK. The CDR3 covers 15 residues. The V end was cut by 8 bases, the J end by 7 bases, with 24 bases between. CDR3 residues: CASHKRLTIIGEQYF. DNA for the CDR3: TGTGCCAGCCACAAAAGACTGACGATTATAGGTGAGCAGTACTTC.

The chain has TRBV19 and TRBJ1-3; tentative D call: TRBD1 (5 bases). Trimming shortened V by 3 bases and J by 4 bases, and 10 bases separated the two germline ends. This CDR3 has 14 residues. Germline V gives CDR1 LNHDA, CDR2 SQIVND (reference sequence). In DNA form, the CDR3 reads TGTGCCAGTAGTATCCGGGACGGCGGAAACACCATATATTTT. This gives the protein CASSIRDGGNTIYF.

The V gene is TRBV7-8, the J gene TRBJ2-7; TRBD1 is a possible D gene (6 bases). The CDR3 contains 18 residues. Trimming shortened V by 0 bases and J by 0 bases, and 18 bases separated the two germline ends. Germline-derived CDR1 and CDR2 are SGHVS and FQNEAQ. The CDR3 DNA reads TGTGCCAGCAGCTTAGCGCTGACTGAGGGGGTGAACTCCTACGAGCAGTACTTC. Residues: CASSLALTEGVNSYEQYF. Variable domain in full (rest from reference TRBV7-8 and TRBJ2-7): GAGVSQSPRYKVAKRGQDVALRCDPISGHVSLFWYQQALGQGPEFLTYFQNEAQLDKSGLPSDRFFAERPEGSVSTLKIQRTQQEDSAVYLCASSLALTEGVNSYEQYFGPGTRLTVT.

V gene TRBV6-5 combines with J gene TRBJ2-7; the match to TRBD2 covers 9 bases. The V segment lost 7 bases and the J segment 2 bases; nucleotides outside the gene matches: 9. Germline V gene sequence: CDR1 MNHEY, CDR2 SVGAGI. The CDR3 extends over 15 amino acids. CDR3 coding DNA: TGTGCCAGCACTCATATGGCTAGCGGGACCTACGAGCAGTACTTC. Encoded protein: CASTHMASGTYEQYF.

This clone has only one observation. The CDR3 coding sequence is TGCGCCAGCAGTGAATTAGCGGGAGGCGTCGGTGAGCAGTACTTC. It specifies CASSELAGGVGEQYF. V is TRBV10-1 and J is TRBJ2-7; 10 bases are shared with TRBD2. After removal of 3 bases from V and 7 bases from J, the junction contained 9 bases not matched to a gene. CDR1 and CDR2 (germline): WNHNN, SYGVQD (reference sequence). The CDR3 runs to 15 residues.

The chain joins TRBV28 to TRBJ2-6, with D tentatively TRBD1 (7 bases). Germline V CDR1 and CDR2: MDHEN, SYDVKM. V lost 3 bases to trimming and J lost 3 bases, with 15 bases between them. There are 17 residues in the CDR3. The DNA for the CDR3 is TGTGCCAGCAGTTTGGCCAGGGGGGTAGGTGGGGCCAACGTCCTGACTTTC. Protein: CASSLARGVGGANVLTF.

Comment on this clone: Other DNA sequences in the same sample also yield this CDR3. This chain joins TRBV6-5 and TRBJ2-5; D may be TRBD1 or TRBD2 (5 bases each). In germline, CDR1 is MNHEY, CDR2 SVGAGI. CDR3 length: 15 residues. The V end was cut by 1 base, the J end by 1 base, with 10 bases between. DNA for the CDR3: TGTGCCAGCAGTTACTTTGGGACGGGCCAAGAGACCCAGTACTTC. Its protein product is CASSYFGTGQETQYF.

The V call is TRBV29-1, the J call TRBJ1-4; D is perhaps TRBD1 (5 bases). Germline CDR1 reads SQVTM; CDR2 reads ANQGSEA. The V and J ends lost 6 bases and 4 bases respectively, with 9 bases between them. The CDR3 sequence is 12 residues long. CDR3 in DNA: TGCAGCGTGGGACTGAATAATGAAAAACTGTTTTTT. Translating gives CSVGLNNEKLFF.

The chain uses TRBV7-7 and TRBJ2-1; 8 bases fit TRBD2. With V trimmed by 2 bases and J by 8 bases, 5 bases remained unmatched. Germline V gives CDR1 SSHAT, CDR2 FNYEAQ (reference sequence). This CDR3 comprises 14 residues. Written as DNA, the CDR3 is TGTGCCAGCAGCTTAAGCGGACTAGCCCATGAGCAGTTCTTC. This codes for CASSLSGLAHEQFF.

The rearrangement joins TRBV10-2 to TRBJ2-3; 12 bases line up with TRBD2. This CDR3 has 16 amino acids. V lost 6 bases to trimming and J lost 2 bases; unmatched junction nucleotides: 6. Per germline, CDR1 WSHSY and CDR2 SAAADI. This chain's CDR3 is CASRKRTSGNTDTQYF. For the CDR3, the DNA is TGCGCCAGCAGGAAGAGGACTAGCGGGAACACAGATACGCAGTATTTT.

The rearrangement uses TRBV9 and TRBJ1-1, with D possibly being TRBD1 (5 bases). V lost 0 bases and J lost 5, with 8 bases in between. The CDR3 is 13 amino acids. Germline V lookup: CDR1 SGDLS, CDR2 YYNGEE. The CDR3 DNA reads as TGTGCCAGCAGCGTAGCTTGGGGGACTGAAGCTTTCTTT. Protein: CASSVAWGTEAFF.

Comment on this clone: In the same sample, other DNA sequences code for this CDR3. The chain uses TRBV2 and TRBJ2-2; D is unresolved. The germline V gene has CDR1 SNHLY and CDR2 FYNNEI. Trimming took off 5 bases at V and 3 bases at J, with 13 bases between the two ends. The CDR3 runs 15 residues. The CDR3 DNA is TGTGCCAGCAGTCTCCATCCGGCGGACACCGGGGAGCTGTTTTTT. It translates to CASSLHPADTGELFF.

This chain uses TRBV7-2 with TRBJ2-1; 10 bases align to TRBD2. This CDR3 has 17 amino acids. The V gene end was trimmed by 0 bases and the J gene end by 9 bases; junction bases not matched to a gene: 11. The V gene's germline CDR1 is SGHTA and CDR2 FQGNSA. The CDR3 protein is CASSLARLAGARAEQFF. The CDR3 coding sequence is TGTGCCAGCAGCTTAGCGCGTCTAGCGGGAGCTCGGGCTGAGCAGTTCTTC.

The V call is TRBV18, the J call TRBJ1-1, with D possibly matching TRBD1 (5 bases). V shed 0 bases and J shed 4 bases, with 15 bases lying between them. The germline V gene encodes CDR1 KGHSH and CDR2 LQKENI. The length of the CDR3 is 16 residues. The CDR3, as DNA: TGTGCCAGCTCACCACCGGGGGGGGTTCGGGCCACTGAAGCTTTCTTT. Its protein is CASSPPGGVRATEAFF.

The chain couples TRBV27 to TRBJ2-1, with D maybe TRBD1 (5 bases). This CDR3 spans 17 amino acids. Per the germline V gene, CDR1 is MNHEY and CDR2 is SMNVEV (reference sequence). V gave up 0 bases and J gave up 2 bases, with 14 bases separating them. Here the CDR3 DNA reads TGTGCCAGCAGTTTATCTCTGGCGGACACTACCTACAATGAGCAGTTCTTC. It codes for CASSLSLADTTYNEQFF.

J is TRBJ1-2 and V is TRBV10-3; 7 nucleotides align to TRBD1. The CDR3 contains 16 residues. The trim removed 6 bases at V and 1 base at J, leaving 11 bases unmatched. The V gene's germline CDR1 is ENHRY and CDR2 SYGVKD. The CDR3 loop is CAIRFSRTGVNYGYTF. The CDR3 DNA is TGTGCCATCAGGTTCTCCCGGACAGGCGTTAACTATGGCTACACCTTC.

The chain uses TRBV5-1 and TRBJ2-5; a weak D match, TRBD1 (6 bases). Germline CDR1 is SGHRS and CDR2 is YFSETQ. This CDR3 is 15 amino acids long. V lost 4 bases to trimming and J lost 0 bases, with 13 bases between them. The CDR3 spells CASSPGRTDQETQYF. The CDR3 DNA sequence: TGCGCCAGCAGCCCGGGACGGACAGACCAAGAGACCCAGTACTTC.

This chain joins TRBV9 and TRBJ2-7, with 12 bases identical to TRBD2. Germline V gene sequence: CDR1 SGDLS, CDR2 YYNGEE. The junction had 4 bases not matched to a gene; V was cut back by 3 bases and J by 3 bases. The CDR3 loop spans 15 amino acids. The CDR3 sequence: CASSAGTSGYYEQYF. CDR3 sequence (DNA): TGTGCCAGCAGCGCCGGGACTAGCGGGTACTACGAGCAGTACTTC.

This chain connects TRBV4-3 to TRBJ2-1; 8 bases are shared with TRBD2. The J segment lost 10 bases and the V segment lost 5 bases, leaving 10 bases of the junction unmatched. Germline assignment: CDR1 LGHNA and CDR2 YSLEER. The CDR3 length is 14 residues. The CDR3 bases are TGCGCCAGCAGCAGAGCGGGAGCGGGTAAGGAGCAGTTCTTC. The encoded protein is CASSRAGAGKEQFF.

The V gene is TRBV5-1, the J gene TRBJ1-2; no reliable D call. Trimming took 0 bases from V and 3 from J, leaving 9 bases between them. This CDR3 region has 14 residues. Germline-derived CDR1 and CDR2 are SGHRS and YFSETQ. The CDR3 DNA reads TGCGCCAGCAGCTTGGCTAGGGAGGACTATGGCTACACCTTC. Encoded protein: CASSLAREDYGYTF.

The V gene is TRBV5-6, the J gene TRBJ1-5; the D is unclear. CDR1 and CDR2 (germline): SGHDT, YYEEEE. The CDR3 has 15 residues. Trimming took off 0 bases at V and 0 bases at J, with 7 bases between the two ends. CDR3 residues: CASSLDGYSNQPQHF. CDR3 sequence (DNA): TGTGCCAGCAGCTTGGATGGTTATAGCAATCAGCCCCAGCATTTT.

The V and J genes are TRBV15 and TRBJ1-2, with D perhaps TRBD1 (5 bases). Germline V gene sequence: CDR1 LNHNV, CDR2 YYDKDF (reference sequence). This CDR3 region has 15 residues. Trimming removed 0 bases from V and 5 bases from J, with 13 bases in between. CDR3 loop: CATSRDLDIEYGYTF. DNA of the CDR3: TGTGCCACCAGCAGAGATCTGGACATAGAATATGGCTACACCTTC.